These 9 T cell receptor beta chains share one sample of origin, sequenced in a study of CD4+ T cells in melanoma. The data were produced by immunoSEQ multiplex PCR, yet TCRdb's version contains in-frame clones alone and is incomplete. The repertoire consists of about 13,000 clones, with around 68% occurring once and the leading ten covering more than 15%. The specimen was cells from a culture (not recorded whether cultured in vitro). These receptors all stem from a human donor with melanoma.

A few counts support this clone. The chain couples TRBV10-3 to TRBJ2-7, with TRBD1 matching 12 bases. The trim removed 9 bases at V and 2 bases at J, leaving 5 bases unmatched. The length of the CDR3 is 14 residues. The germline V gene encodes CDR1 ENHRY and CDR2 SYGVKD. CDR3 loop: CAMGRDRGPYEQYF. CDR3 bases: TGTGCCATGGGCCGGGACAGGGGGCCCTACGAGCAGTACTTC.

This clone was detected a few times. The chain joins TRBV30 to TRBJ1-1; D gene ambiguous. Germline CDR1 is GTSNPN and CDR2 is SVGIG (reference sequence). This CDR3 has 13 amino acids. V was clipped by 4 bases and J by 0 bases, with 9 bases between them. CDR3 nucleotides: TGTGCCTGGACCAGACTCTTGAACACTGAAGCTTTCTTT. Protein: CAWTRLLNTEAFF.

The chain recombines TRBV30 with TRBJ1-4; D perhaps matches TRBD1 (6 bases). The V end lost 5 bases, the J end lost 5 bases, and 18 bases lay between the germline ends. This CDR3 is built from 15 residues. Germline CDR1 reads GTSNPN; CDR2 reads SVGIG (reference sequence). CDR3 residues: CAWVPPGQRNEKLFF. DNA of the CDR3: TGTGCCTGGGTGCCTCCGGGACAAAGAAATGAAAAACTGTTTTTT.

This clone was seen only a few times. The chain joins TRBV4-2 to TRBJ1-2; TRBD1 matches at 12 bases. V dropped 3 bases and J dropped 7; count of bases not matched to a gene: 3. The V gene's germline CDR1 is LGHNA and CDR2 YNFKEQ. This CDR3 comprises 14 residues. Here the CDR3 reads CASSQGQGAFGYTF. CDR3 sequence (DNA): TGTGCCAGCAGCCAGGGACAGGGGGCATTTGGCTACACCTTC.

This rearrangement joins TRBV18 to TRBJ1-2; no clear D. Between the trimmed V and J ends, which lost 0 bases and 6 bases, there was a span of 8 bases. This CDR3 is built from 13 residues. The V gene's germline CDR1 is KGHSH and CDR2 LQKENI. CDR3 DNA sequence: TGTGCCAGCTCACCACCATATAGGGATGGCTACACCTTC. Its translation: CASSPPYRDGYTF. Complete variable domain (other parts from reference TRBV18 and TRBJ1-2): NAGVMQNPRHLVRRRGQEARLRCSPMKGHSHVYWYRQLPEEGLKFMVYLQKENIIDESGMPKERFSAEFPKEGPSILRIQQVVRGDSAAYFCASSPPYRDGYTFGSGTRLTVV.

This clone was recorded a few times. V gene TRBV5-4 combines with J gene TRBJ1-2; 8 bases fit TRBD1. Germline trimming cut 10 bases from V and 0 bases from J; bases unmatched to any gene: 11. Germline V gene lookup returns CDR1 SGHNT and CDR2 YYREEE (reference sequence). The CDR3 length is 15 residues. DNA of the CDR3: TGTGCCGGCGTGGGCAGGGGGCGCCCTAACTATGGCTACACCTTC. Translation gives CAGVGRGRPNYGYTF.

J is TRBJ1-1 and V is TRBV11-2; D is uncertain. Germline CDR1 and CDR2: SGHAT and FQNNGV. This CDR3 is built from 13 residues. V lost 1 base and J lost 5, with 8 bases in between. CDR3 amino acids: CASSLATRTEAFF. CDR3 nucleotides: TGTGCCAGCAGCTTAGCTACTAGAACTGAAGCTTTCTTT.

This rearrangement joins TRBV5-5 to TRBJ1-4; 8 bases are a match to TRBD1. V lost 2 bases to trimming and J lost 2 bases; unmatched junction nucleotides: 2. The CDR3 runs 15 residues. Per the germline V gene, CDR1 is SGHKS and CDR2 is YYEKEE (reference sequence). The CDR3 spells CASSFRGPTNEKLFF. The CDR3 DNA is TGTGCCAGCAGCTTCAGGGGGCCGACTAATGAAAAACTGTTTTTT.

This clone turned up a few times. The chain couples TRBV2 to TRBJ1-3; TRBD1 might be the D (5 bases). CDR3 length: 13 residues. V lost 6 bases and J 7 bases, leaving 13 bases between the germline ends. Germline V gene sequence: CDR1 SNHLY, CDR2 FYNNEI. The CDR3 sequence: CASSLERGNTIYF. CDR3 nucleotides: TGTGCCAGCAGCCTCGAGAGGGGCAACACCATATATTTT.